The 25 T cell receptor beta chains given below trace back to one sample, sequenced in a study of neurological immune-mediated disorders. TCRdb re-derived calls from the 5' RACE reads in MiXCR, one entry per CDR3 protein. Counted here are roughly 80,000 distinct CDR3 sequences, 15% to 20% occurring once; the ten biggest clones make up 15% to 19%. The sample taken for sequencing was PBMCs. Receptors were obtained from a woman between 40 and 55 years old in good health.

There are many counts of this clonotype. This rearrangement joins TRBV6-4 to TRBJ2-1; 9 bases are a match to TRBD2. Germline trimming cut 0 bases from V and 4 bases from J; bases unmatched to any gene: 1. The V gene's germline CDR1 is MRHNA and CDR2 SNTAGT. The CDR3 is 15 amino acids. CDR3 sequence (DNA): TGTGCCAGCAGTGACTCGCTAGCGGGGTACAATGAGCAGTTCTTC. It codes for CASSDSLAGYNEQFF.

This clonotype was counted at least ten times. The rearrangement joins TRBV7-9 to TRBJ1-1, with a possible D match to TRBD1 (5 bases). Germline lookup yields CDR1 SEHNR and CDR2 FQNEAQ (reference sequence). V shed 1 base and J shed 4 bases, with 16 bases lying between them. CDR3 length equals 16 residues. The CDR3 DNA reads as TGTGCCAGCAGCTTAGACAGGTCCCGCTCGGTCACTGAAGCTTTCTTT. Translating gives CASSLDRSRSVTEAFF.

This clonotype was observed at least ten times. The chain uses TRBV10-3 and TRBJ1-1, with TRBD1 matching over 7 bases. The CDR3 totals 14 residues. V gave up 9 bases and J gave up 5 bases; unmatched junction bases: 12. Germline assignment: CDR1 ENHRY and CDR2 SYGVKD. CDR3 protein: CAIMQTGKDTEAFF. The CDR3 region has the DNA TGTGCCATTATGCAGACAGGGAAAGATACTGAAGCTTTCTTT.

This clonotype was seen repeatedly, ten times or more. This rearrangement joins TRBV12-3 or TRBV12-4 to TRBJ2-5, with TRBD1 matching over 10 bases. The CDR3 totals 14 residues. The V and J ends lost 5 bases and 4 bases, in that order; junction bases with no gene match: 4. The CDR3 loop reads CASSRGQGVETQYF. The CDR3 nucleotides read TGTGCCAGCAGTCGTGGACAGGGGGTAGAGACCCAGTACTTC.

This chain connects TRBV7-2 to TRBJ2-1, with 7 bases matching TRBD1. Germline V lookup: CDR1 SGHTA, CDR2 FQGNSA. Trimming took 2 bases from V and 9 from J; bases not matched to a gene: 10. There are 15 residues in the CDR3. This CDR3 is CASSLTKGGVGEQFF. Here the CDR3 DNA reads TGTGCCAGCAGCTTAACAAAAGGGGGCGTAGGTGAGCAGTTCTTC.

The genes are TRBV12-3 or TRBV12-4 and TRBJ1-4; D gene uncertain. The length of the CDR3 is 13 residues. V was clipped by 5 bases and J by 10 bases, with 14 bases between them. This CDR3 is CASSPDTFGKLFF. CDR3 nucleotide sequence: TGTGCCAGCAGTCCCGACACTTTTGGAAAACTGTTTTTT.

Ten or more counts support this clonotype. The chain joins TRBV4-2 to TRBJ2-7; a weak D match, TRBD2 (7 bases). Trimming pared 0 bases from V and 6 bases from J, leaving 12 bases between. The CDR3 has 14 residues. The germline gives CDR1 LGHNA, CDR2 YNFKEQ. Here the CDR3 DNA reads TGTGCCAGCAGCCAAGAACGGGGGGCTGGCGAGCAGTACTTC. Translation gives CASSQERGAGEQYF.

This clonotype showed up many times. The chain carries TRBV7-6 and TRBJ1-4, with TRBD1 matching over 11 bases. Germline CDR1 and CDR2: SGHVS and FNYEAQ. The length of the CDR3 is 18 residues. V dropped 5 bases and J dropped 0; count of bases not matched to a gene: 8. CDR3 sequence reads: CASSLPEGQGATNEKLFF. In nucleotides, the CDR3 is TGTGCCAGCAGCCTCCCCGAGGGACAGGGGGCAACTAATGAAAAACTGTTTTTT.

The table lists this clonotype with a few counts. The rearrangement uses TRBV7-2 and TRBJ1-2, with D uncertain. Between the trimmed V and J ends, which lost 3 bases and 3 bases, there was a span of 8 bases. The CDR3 is made up of 13 amino acids. CDR1 and CDR2 (germline): SGHTA, FQGNSA. This chain's CDR3 is CASSLRVYYGYTF. The CDR3 DNA sequence: TGTGCCAGCAGCTTGAGGGTATACTATGGCTACACCTTC.

This clonotype was counted at least ten times. V usage is TRBV7-9 and J usage is TRBJ1-1, with a tentative D call TRBD1 (5 bases). In germline, CDR1 is SEHNR, CDR2 FQNEAQ (reference sequence). Deletions cut 8 bases from V and 1 base from J, with 17 bases between. The CDR3 covers 15 residues. CDR3 in DNA: TGTGCCAGCCGAGACAAACAGGCCCCGAACACTGAAGCTTTCTTT. Translation gives CASRDKQAPNTEAFF.

In this sample, this clonotype turned up many times. The chain is built from TRBV12-3 or TRBV12-4 and TRBJ2-7; D gene ambiguous. The germline V and J ends were trimmed by 4 bases and 0 bases, with 4 bases remaining between them. This CDR3 has 12 residues. The CDR3 nucleotides are TGTGCCAGCAGTTCCGGCTCCTACGAGCAGTACTTC. Protein product: CASSSGSYEQYF.

This clonotype was counted at least ten times. The chain recombines TRBV9 with TRBJ1-1; D is ambiguous. Germline CDR1 reads SGDLS; CDR2 reads YYNGEE. Trimming took 4 bases from V and 3 from J, leaving 10 bases between them. The length of the CDR3 is 13 residues. CDR3 bases: TGTGCCAGCAGCCCCACCTTTGACACTGAAGCTTTCTTT. It specifies CASSPTFDTEAFF.

J is TRBJ2-7 and V is TRBV7-2, with a weak D call TRBD1 (6 bases). Germline values: CDR1 SGHTA, CDR2 FQGNSA. This CDR3 region has 14 residues. Trimming took off 4 bases at V and 2 bases at J, with 12 bases between the two ends. CDR3 protein: CASSSTRGTYEQYF. The CDR3 region has the DNA TGTGCCAGCAGCTCTACCAGGGGAACCTACGAGCAGTACTTC.

In this sample, this clonotype turned up many times. CDR3 in DNA: TGTGCCAGCAGTTACTCGAAGGGGGTAAACACTGAAGCTTTCTTT. Amino acids: CASSYSKGVNTEAFF. The chain has TRBV6-5 and TRBJ1-1; D might be TRBD1 (6 bases). This CDR3 is 15 amino acids long. V dropped 0 bases and J dropped 2 bases, with 10 bases sitting between them. Germline CDR1 and CDR2: MNHEY and SVGAGI.

This clonotype was detected ten times or more. J is TRBJ2-6 and V is TRBV3-1; the match to TRBD2 covers 10 bases. Germline assignment: CDR1 LGHDT and CDR2 YNNKEL (reference sequence). The CDR3 is 19 residues long. Unmatched junction bases numbered 11, after V lost 2 bases and J lost 4 bases. This CDR3 is CASSQPSQAGGRGANVLTF. The CDR3, as DNA: TGTGCCAGCAGCCAACCATCTCAAGCGGGGGGGCGCGGGGCCAACGTCCTGACTTTC.

This clonotype was seen many times. The V and J genes are TRBV6-5 and TRBJ1-2; D is possibly TRBD1 (5 bases). In germline, CDR1 is MNHEY, CDR2 SVGAGI. This CDR3 is 15 amino acids long. V lost 2 bases, J lost 7 bases, and 17 bases lay in between. In DNA, the CDR3 is TGTGCCAGCAGTTACGGTGGGGGAAGGTTGCGTGGCTACACCTTC. Translation: CASSYGGGRLRGYTF.

This clonotype was observed many times. V is TRBV6-2 or TRBV6-3 and J is TRBJ2-7; 8 nucleotides line up with TRBD2. The germline gives CDR1 MNHEY, CDR2 SVGEGT. This CDR3 is built from 15 residues. J was trimmed by 4 bases and V by 5 bases; bases with no gene match: 10. In nucleotides, the CDR3 is TGTGCCAGCAGTCTAAGCGGGGGACCTCCATACGAGCAGTACGTC. Its protein is CASSLSGGPPYEQYV.

In this sample, this clonotype turned up many times. CDR3 coding DNA: TGCAGTGCTGGGTCCCCCGACGGCGATACGCAGTATTTT. Protein sequence: CSAGSPDGDTQYF. This rearrangement joins TRBV20-1 to TRBJ2-3; D gene ambiguous. V dropped 5 bases and J dropped 6 bases, with 15 bases sitting between them. Germline V CDR1 and CDR2: DFQATT, SNEGSKA (reference sequence). The CDR3 sequence is 13 residues long.

On this clonotype itself: Just one base apart from a much larger clone, this may be a read error. This sequence joins TRBV25-1 and TRBJ2-2; D unclear. The CDR3 has 15 residues. Germline V gene lookup returns CDR1 MGHDK and CDR2 SYGVNS. CDR3 region: CVSSESGRYTGELFF. In nucleotides, the CDR3 is TGTGTCAGCAGTGAATCCGGAAGGTACACCGGGGAGCTGTTTTTT.

This clonotype was recorded many times. This chain connects TRBV5-1 to TRBJ2-3, with 9 nucleotides matching TRBD1. Germline V lookup: CDR1 SGHRS, CDR2 YFSETQ. Unmatched junction bases numbered 4, after V lost 3 bases and J lost 5 bases. The CDR3 spans 14 residues. The CDR3 bases are TGCGCCAGCAGCTGGACAGGGGCGGAAGATACGCAGTATTTT. This codes for CASSWTGAEDTQYF.

This clonotype was counted ten times or more. The chain employs TRBV3-1 and TRBJ2-7; D gene uncertain. V lost 2 bases and J lost 0, with 8 bases in between. This CDR3 spans 14 amino acids. The germline CDR1 and CDR2 sequences are LGHDT and YNNKEL (reference sequence). CDR3 amino acids: CASSQSVSSYEQYV. The CDR3 coding sequence is TGTGCCAGCAGCCAATCAGTCAGCTCCTACGAGCAGTACGTC.

Points on this clonotype: Its ends do not fully match the called genes, so a read error is possible. The genes are TRBV3-1 and TRBJ1-5; tentative D call: TRBD1 (6 bases). This CDR3 contains 14 residues. Germline loops: CDR1 LGHDT, CDR2 YNNKEL (reference sequence). The CDR3 is CASSQDPGAQPQHF. CDR3 bases: TGTGCCAGCAGTCAAGACCCAGGGGCCCAGCCCCAGCATTTT.

This clonotype has ten or more counts. CDR3 residues: CASSLGGLPQHF. For the CDR3, the DNA is TGTGCCAGCAGCCTAGGGGGGCTGCCCCAGCATTTT. The chain employs TRBV28 and TRBJ1-5; perhaps TRBD1 as D (6 bases). Germline values: CDR1 MDHEN, CDR2 SYDVKM. The V end was cut by 6 bases, the J end by 9 bases, with 12 bases between. This CDR3 has 12 amino acids.

This clonotype showed up many times. This chain uses TRBV10-3 with TRBJ2-2, with D possibly being TRBD2 (7 bases). The CDR3 runs 15 residues. V lost 3 bases to trimming and J lost 2 bases, with 10 bases between them. CDR1 ENHRY and CDR2 SYGVKD come from the germline V gene. The CDR3 coding sequence is TGTGCCATCAGTGAAAGGGGGGGTAACACCGGGGAGCTGTTTTTT. Protein product: CAISERGGNTGELFF.

Concerning this clonotype: A read error may account for a junction end that differs from germline. V is TRBV6-2 or TRBV6-3 and J is TRBJ2-5; D possibly matches TRBD1 or TRBD2 (5 bases each). Germline CDR1 reads MNHEY; CDR2 reads SVGEGT. The CDR3 is made up of 14 amino acids. CDR3 loop: CASSYSANAGTHYF. The CDR3, as DNA: TGTGCCAGCAGTTACTCGGCTAACGCTGGGACCCACTACTTC.